This TCR beta chain is drawn from a study of cytomegalovirus exposure and HLA in healthy donors. Study-level information: Falling in the Caucasian-associated ancestry cluster were roughly 80% of under 500 genotyped donors.

Samples came from healthy bone marrow donors. Concerning this clone: Its specificity is unknown.

Germline V gene lookup returns CDR1 SEHNR and CDR2 FQNEAQ (reference sequence). This CDR3 is 17 amino acids long. V lost 4 bases, J lost 3 bases, and 20 bases lay in between. Study outcomes and limitations: Several top significant clusters appeared, in a later analysis, to be linked to common viral pathogens. Upon later analysis, HLA-associated TCR beta chains proved more clonally expanded than other, equally common chains.

The PCR contained 60 Vbeta and 13 Jbeta primers. Assay used: immunoSEQ multiplex PCR; TCRdb lists only in-frame clones, some missing. The repertoire holds about 50,000 clones, with 81% as singletons. The material sequenced was PBMCs. The source of this sequence is a boy between 10 and 17 years old in good health and CMV-seropositive. V is TRBV7-9 and J is TRBJ2-3; possible D gene TRBD2, 6 bases. This chain's CDR3 is CASSSPEGGDTTDTQYF. CDR3 nucleotide sequence: TGTGCCAGCAGCTCCCCTGAGGGCGGGGATACTACAGATACGCAGTATTTT.